The 31 T cell receptor beta chains below come from one sample, sequenced in a study of blood T cell repertoires in COVID-19. The repertoire was sequenced with immunoSEQ multiplex PCR; TCRdb's copy has only in-frame clones and lacks some. The sample lists about 64,000 clones; around 86% were seen once. The sequenced sample consisted of peripheral blood. The receptor source for this set is a human donor in a cohort sampled during active COVID-19.

The chain recombines TRBV5-6 with TRBJ2-1; maybe TRBD1 (6 bases). In germline, CDR1 is SGHDT, CDR2 YYEEEE. The CDR3 runs to 16 residues. V lost 0 bases and J 3 bases, leaving 13 bases between the germline ends. The DNA for the CDR3 is TGTGCCAGCAGCTTGGCTGGACAGCAGCACTACAATGAGCAGTTCTTC. Amino acid sequence: CASSLAGQQHYNEQFF.

V usage is TRBV2 and J usage is TRBJ2-2, with a possible D match to TRBD2 (5 bases). There are 13 residues in the CDR3. V was trimmed by 6 bases and J by 6 bases, leaving 11 bases between them. Germline V gives CDR1 SNHLY, CDR2 FYNNEI. CDR3 DNA sequence: TGTGCCAGCAGGGGGAGCGGCGCCGGGGAGCTGTTTTTT. Translated: CASRGSGAGELFF. The variable domain in full, with the rest retrieved from reference TRBV2 and TRBJ2-2, is EPEVTQTPSHQVTQMGQEVILRCVPISNHLYFYWYRQILGQKVEFLVSFYNNEISEKSEIFDDQFSVERPDGSNFTLKIRSTKLEDSAMYFCASRGSGAGELFFGEGSRLTVL.

V gene TRBV29-1 combines with J gene TRBJ2-3, with TRBD1 matching 9 bases. There are 15 residues in the CDR3. Germline values: CDR1 SQVTM, CDR2 ANQGSEA. Trimming removed 4 bases from V and 2 bases from J; junction bases left unmatched: 7. In DNA form, the CDR3 reads TGCAGCGTTGCACGGGACAGGGCGGTCACAGATACGCAGTATTTT. This gives the protein CSVARDRAVTDTQYF.

The chain couples TRBV2 to TRBJ2-6; D is undetermined. This CDR3 spans 16 amino acids. Trimming removed 3 bases at V and 0 bases at J, with 9 bases between. The germline gives CDR1 SNHLY, CDR2 FYNNEI. The CDR3 loop is CASSDRVFSGANVLTF. The DNA for the CDR3 is TGTGCCAGCAGTGACCGGGTTTTCTCTGGGGCCAACGTCCTGACTTTC.

The chain combines TRBV6-1 with TRBJ1-5, with TRBD1 as a possible D gene (5 bases). The germline V gene has CDR1 MNHNS and CDR2 SASEGT. Trimming took off 1 base at V and 1 base at J, with 14 bases between the two ends. CDR3 size: 17 residues. This CDR3 is CASSEGAGPWSNQPQHF. As DNA, the CDR3 is TGTGCCAGCAGTGAAGGGGCAGGGCCTTGGAGCAATCAGCCCCAGCATTTT.

The chain joins TRBV5-4 to TRBJ2-2; possibly TRBD1 for D (6 bases). V shed 2 bases and J shed 3 bases, with 14 bases lying between them. Germline V CDR1 and CDR2: SGHNT, YYREEE (reference sequence). The CDR3 length is 16 residues. The CDR3 spells CASSFRAGAYTGELFF. The CDR3 nucleotides read TGTGCCAGCAGCTTTAGGGCAGGGGCTTACACCGGGGAGCTGTTTTTT.

The chain employs TRBV6-2 or TRBV6-3 and TRBJ1-3, with D uncertain. V was shortened by 2 bases and J by 4 bases, with 9 bases between the two germline ends. In germline, CDR1 is MNHEY, CDR2 SVGEGT. The CDR3 extends over 14 amino acids. Written as DNA, the CDR3 is TGTGCCAGCAGTTACGTGGCACCAGGAAACACCATATATTTT. This encodes CASSYVAPGNTIYF.

The chain has TRBV7-2 and TRBJ1-5; the match to TRBD1 covers 9 bases. The CDR3 consists of 16 residues. Germline values: CDR1 SGHTA, CDR2 FQGNSA. V dropped 8 bases and J dropped 1; count of bases not matched to a gene: 9. In nucleotides, the CDR3 is TGTGCCAGCGGAACACAGGGGGCTTGGAGCAATCAGCCCCAGCATTTT. This sequence encodes CASGTQGAWSNQPQHF.

The gene calls are TRBV27 and TRBJ1-1; 9 bases align to TRBD1. Per germline, CDR1 MNHEY and CDR2 SMNVEV (reference sequence). V was clipped by 5 bases and J by 3 bases; unmatched bases: 7. The CDR3 is made up of 15 amino acids. The CDR3: CASSAYRGRYTEAFF. In nucleotides, the CDR3 is TGTGCCAGCAGTGCTTACAGGGGGCGATACACTGAAGCTTTCTTT.

J is TRBJ1-5 and V is TRBV7-6, with 12 bases that match TRBD1. The V gene's germline CDR1 is SGHVS and CDR2 FNYEAQ. This CDR3 region has 15 residues. J lost 6 bases, V lost 5 bases, and 5 bases had no gene match. In DNA, the CDR3 is TGTGCCAGCAGCCGTGGGACAGGGGGCATTCAGCCCCAGCATTTT. Translated, it gives CASSRGTGGIQPQHF.

This clone was recorded once. The rearrangement links TRBV27 to TRBJ1-5; D is undetermined. V was trimmed by 4 bases and J by 3 bases, leaving 13 bases between them. The CDR3 spans 15 residues. The germline V gene encodes CDR1 MNHEY and CDR2 SMNVEV (reference sequence). CDR3 DNA sequence: TGTGCCAGCAGTTCCCGGGGAGCATACAATCAGCCCCAGCATTTT. It yields the protein CASSSRGAYNQPQHF.

The CDR3 sequence is CASSSSDRAAYNSPLHF. The CDR3 DNA reads as TGCGCCAGCAGCAGCTCTGACAGGGCGGCCTATAATTCACCCCTCCACTTT. The J gene is TRBJ1-6, the V gene TRBV5-1; 7 bases align to TRBD1. V trimming: 4 bases; J trimming: 2 bases; junction bases outside the gene matches: 9. The CDR3 runs to 17 residues. Looked up from germline, CDR1 is SGHRS and CDR2 is YFSETQ.

The gene calls are TRBV28 and TRBJ2-3; 8 nucleotides agree with TRBD2. The CDR3 runs to 15 residues. V was clipped by 2 bases and J by 0 bases; unmatched bases: 1. Germline CDR1 and CDR2: MDHEN and SYDVKM. The CDR3 DNA follows: TGTGCCAGCAGTTTAAGCGGGAGCAGCACAGATACGCAGTATTTT. Translated: CASSLSGSSTDTQYF.

This chain links TRBV2 with TRBJ2-7; 7 bases are a match to TRBD2. This CDR3 is 15 amino acids long. Germline values: CDR1 SNHLY, CDR2 FYNNEI. Trimming at V came to 4 bases and at J to 2 bases, leaving 8 bases not matched to a gene. CDR3 sequence (DNA): TGTGCCAGCAGTGCCCGGGGGGTAAGACCCTACGAGCAGTACTTC. The encoded protein is CASSARGVRPYEQYF.

The chain has TRBV7-9 and TRBJ2-1, with 11 bases lining up with TRBD2. Germline trimming cut 0 bases from V and 5 bases from J; bases unmatched to any gene: 3. CDR1 is SEHNR and CDR2 is FQNEAQ in the germline V gene (reference sequence). This CDR3 contains 16 residues. The CDR3 spells CASSLATSGVNNEQFF. CDR3 sequence (DNA): TGTGCCAGCAGCTTAGCGACTAGCGGGGTGAACAATGAGCAGTTCTTC.

V gene TRBV3-1 (or the pseudogene TRBV3-2) combines with J gene TRBJ2-5; a weak D match, TRBD1 (5 bases). V was pared by 0 bases and J by 5 bases, with 13 bases between. The CDR3 has 15 amino acids. Per the germline V gene, CDR1 is LGHDT and CDR2 is YNNKEL (reference sequence). CDR3 sequence reads: CASSQEFGAGETQYF. The DNA of the CDR3 is TGTGCCAGCAGCCAAGAGTTTGGGGCTGGGGAGACCCAGTACTTC.

J is TRBJ1-6 and V is TRBV19, with D possibly TRBD1 on 6 matching bases. Trimming cost V 5 bases and J 0 bases, with 11 bases left between them. Per germline, CDR1 LNHDA and CDR2 SQIVND (reference sequence). CDR3 length equals 16 residues. The CDR3 DNA sequence: TGTGCCAGTAGTGTCACAGGGAGCTCCTATAATTCACCCCTCCACTTT. It specifies CASSVTGSSYNSPLHF.

The chain couples TRBV18 to TRBJ2-3; 7 positions agree with TRBD1. This CDR3 region has 15 residues. Germline V gives CDR1 KGHSH, CDR2 LQKENI. V trimming: 4 bases; J trimming: 4 bases; junction bases outside the gene matches: 8. CDR3 region: CASSRTTQGADTQYF. For the CDR3, the DNA is TGTGCCAGCTCACGAACCACCCAGGGGGCAGATACGCAGTATTTT.

Written as DNA, the CDR3 is TGTGCCAGTAGTTCAGGGATCGGTAACTATGGCTACACCTTC. Translating it yields CASSSGIGNYGYTF. J is TRBJ1-2 and V is TRBV19, with D possibly TRBD1 on 5 matching bases. Between the trimmed V and J ends, which lost 5 bases and 1 base, there was a span of 11 bases. Germline V gene lookup returns CDR1 LNHDA and CDR2 SQIVND (reference sequence). The CDR3 extends over 14 amino acids.

The chain couples TRBV3-1 (or the pseudogene TRBV3-2) to TRBJ2-1, with 11 bases that match TRBD2. CDR3 length equals 15 residues. The ends lost 5 bases at V and 5 bases at J; junction bases unmatched: 5. Germline CDR1 LGHDT, CDR2 YNNKEL (reference sequence). The DNA for the CDR3 is TGTGCCAGCAGCTACGGGACTAGCGGAGACAATGAGCAGTTCTTC. Translating gives CASSYGTSGDNEQFF.

The gene calls are TRBV19 and TRBJ1-3, with 9 bases lining up with TRBD1. Germline assignment: CDR1 LNHDA and CDR2 SQIVND (reference sequence). The CDR3 runs 19 residues. J gave up 0 bases and V 5 bases, and 14 bases lay outside the gene matches. The CDR3 here is CASSYFRTGATSSGNTIYF. As DNA, the CDR3 is TGTGCCAGTAGTTACTTTCGGACAGGGGCCACGAGCTCTGGAAACACCATATATTTT.

CDR3 protein: CATSRSRSGEGGYTF. CDR3 coding DNA: TGTGCCACCAGCAGGTCGCGGTCGGGGGAGGGTGGCTACACCTTC. This chain joins TRBV15 and TRBJ1-2; a weak D match, TRBD1 (5 bases). The V gene's germline CDR1 is LNHNV and CDR2 YYDKDF (reference sequence). V gave up 3 bases and J gave up 7 bases, with 18 bases separating them. The CDR3 covers 15 residues.

The chain is built from TRBV3-1 (or the pseudogene TRBV3-2) and TRBJ1-1; maybe TRBD1 (5 bases). Trimming removed 1 base from V and 11 bases from J, with 11 bases in between. CDR3 length: 12 amino acids. The germline gives CDR1 LGHDT, CDR2 YNNKEL (reference sequence). CDR3 sequence (DNA): TGTGCCAGCAGCCAAGTTCAGGGAAGGGCTTTCTTT. Translated: CASSQVQGRAFF.

This rearrangement joins TRBV6-5 to TRBJ2-5; TRBD2 agrees at 7 bases. The CDR3 length is 14 residues. Germline lookup yields CDR1 MNHEY and CDR2 SVGAGI. Trimming cost V 9 bases and J 4 bases; bases outside gene matches: 11. In nucleotides, the CDR3 is TGTGCCAGTCTCCTCCCCGGGGGGAGAGAGACCCAGTACTTC. Amino acid sequence: CASLLPGGRETQYF.

This clone was seen just once. The V and J genes are TRBV4-1 and TRBJ1-6; 9 nucleotides match TRBD1. Looked up from germline, CDR1 is MGHRA and CDR2 is YSYEKL. The CDR3 length is 14 residues. The ends lost 8 bases at V and 8 bases at J; junction bases unmatched: 7. CDR3 loop: CASCVTGGYSPLHF. In DNA form, the CDR3 reads TGCGCCAGCTGCGTGACAGGGGGGTATTCACCCCTCCACTTT.

The rearrangement uses TRBV2 and TRBJ1-2; D perhaps matches TRBD1 (5 bases). Germline loops: CDR1 SNHLY, CDR2 FYNNEI. The V end lost 5 bases, the J end lost 5 bases, and 15 bases lay between the germline ends. This CDR3 is 14 amino acids long. CDR3 sequence (DNA): TGTGCCAGCAGTCGACAGAGGACCATATATGGCTACACCTTC. This sequence encodes CASSRQRTIYGYTF.

V usage is TRBV6-5 and J usage is TRBJ2-7; no definite D call. The CDR3 sequence is 15 residues long. Trimming took 4 bases from V and 3 from J, leaving 16 bases between them. Germline assignment: CDR1 MNHEY and CDR2 SVGAGI. The CDR3 DNA reads as TGTGCCAGCAGTTCCGATCCCAGGCCTCGCTACGAGCAGTACTTC. It encodes CASSSDPRPRYEQYF.

The chain recombines TRBV6-5 with TRBJ2-1; 7 bases map to TRBD2. The CDR3 is 15 residues long. The V gene end was trimmed by 5 bases and the J gene end by 7 bases; junction bases not matched to a gene: 11. CDR1 is MNHEY and CDR2 is SVGAGI in the germline V gene. The CDR3 is CASSLIAGDRNEQFF. CDR3 in DNA: TGTGCCAGCAGTCTCATCGCGGGGGATAGGAATGAGCAGTTCTTC.

J is TRBJ1-4 and V is TRBV9, with D possibly TRBD1 on 6 matching bases. Germline V gene data show CDR1 as SGDLS and CDR2 as YYNGEE. The CDR3 is 13 residues long. Trimming removed 6 bases from V and 4 bases from J, with 10 bases in between. This CDR3 reads CASTTGNNEKLFF. The DNA of the CDR3 is TGTGCCAGCACGACAGGCAATAATGAAAAACTGTTTTTT.

The chain uses TRBV28 and TRBJ1-2; 7 bases map to TRBD1. Germline loops: CDR1 MDHEN, CDR2 SYDVKM. There are 15 residues in the CDR3. V was clipped by 5 bases and J by 4 bases; unmatched bases: 10. This CDR3 reads CASSIPGQYPYGYTF. The CDR3, as DNA: TGTGCCAGCAGTATTCCGGGACAGTACCCCTATGGCTACACCTTC.

The V call is TRBV6-5, the J call TRBJ1-1; 7 bases are a match to TRBD1. The V gene end was trimmed by 0 bases and the J gene end by 11 bases; junction bases not matched to a gene: 12. Per the germline V gene, CDR1 is MNHEY and CDR2 is SVGAGI. The CDR3 contains 15 residues. The CDR3 bases are TGTGCCAGCAGTTACTCGCCAGTACAGGGGACGGTTGCTTTCTTT. This sequence encodes CASSYSPVQGTVAFF.